The 21 T cell receptor beta chains listed next were all sequenced from one sample in a study of cytotoxic CD8 clonotypes in ibrutinib-treated CLL. Produced via immunoSEQ multiplex PCR; TCRdb's table is partial and in-frame only. The table records 300,000 to 400,000 clones, over 55% of them present only once. Sequences were derived from PBMCs, sampled after 36 months of ibrutinib treatment. These TCRs come from a human donor with chronic lymphocytic leukemia.

This sequence joins TRBV5-1 and TRBJ1-2; 10 nucleotides line up with TRBD1. The CDR3 consists of 16 residues. Germline CDR1 and CDR2: SGHRS and YFSETQ. The ends lost 0 bases at V and 3 bases at J; junction bases unmatched: 5. This CDR3 reads CASSLGTGGFHYGYTF. The DNA for the CDR3 is TGCGCCAGCAGCTTGGGGACAGGGGGATTCCACTATGGCTACACCTTC.

The J gene is TRBJ2-2, the V gene TRBV19, with D possibly being TRBD1 (5 bases). Trimming removed 7 bases from V and 4 bases from J, with 13 bases in between. Germline-derived CDR1 and CDR2 are LNHDA and SQIVND (reference sequence). This CDR3 spans 14 amino acids. The CDR3 nucleotides are TGTGCCAGTAATGTGGGGCCGGGCACCGGGGAGCTGTTTTTT. It specifies CASNVGPGTGELFF.

The chain uses TRBV7-3 and TRBJ2-3; D possibly corresponds to TRBD2 (6 bases). The CDR3 spans 14 residues. Germline assignment: CDR1 SGHTA and CDR2 FQGTGA. Trimming removed 5 bases from V and 6 bases from J, with 15 bases in between. CDR3 bases: TGTGCCAGCAGCCTACTAGGAGGGGACGATACGCAGTATTTT. Amino acids: CASSLLGGDDTQYF.

This clone was seen a few times. The genes are TRBV5-4 and TRBJ2-6; D gene uncertain. Germline CDR1 and CDR2: SGHNT and YYREEE (reference sequence). There are 14 residues in the CDR3. The V gene lost 2 bases and the J gene lost 3 bases, with 6 bases spanning the gap. CDR3 sequence (DNA): TGTGCCAGCAGCTTTTTATTTGGGGCCAACGTCCTGACTTTC. Translation gives CASSFLFGANVLTF.

V usage is TRBV5-1 and J usage is TRBJ2-3; D is unresolved. Trimming pared 4 bases from V and 4 bases from J, leaving 10 bases between. The CDR3 totals 13 residues. Germline CDR1 and CDR2: SGHRS and YFSETQ. In DNA form, the CDR3 reads TGCGCCAGCAGCCACGCGACCCCAGATACGCAGTATTTT. Its translation is CASSHATPDTQYF.

The genes are TRBV6-1 and TRBJ2-7; 10 bases are a match to TRBD1. CDR1 and CDR2 from the germline V gene are MNHNS and SASEGT. The CDR3 has 15 amino acids. Trimming removed 4 bases from V and 2 bases from J; junction bases left unmatched: 5. CDR3 residues: CASSVRDRGTYEQYF. CDR3 sequence (DNA): TGTGCCAGCAGTGTTAGGGACAGGGGAACCTACGAGCAGTACTTC.

This clone was recorded a few times. V is TRBV2 and J is TRBJ1-3; perhaps TRBD1 as D (6 bases). Trimming removed 9 bases at V and 1 base at J, with 10 bases between. In germline, CDR1 is SNHLY, CDR2 FYNNEI. CDR3 size: 13 residues. The CDR3 DNA follows: TGTGCCAGAGGCGGGACATCTGGAAACACCATATATTTT. Translating gives CARGGTSGNTIYF.

The chain recombines TRBV28 with TRBJ2-7; 9 bases are a match to TRBD2. The CDR3 has 19 amino acids. Germline V gene sequence: CDR1 MDHEN, CDR2 SYDVKM. The ends lost 3 bases at V and 0 bases at J; junction bases unmatched: 15. As DNA, the CDR3 is TGTGCCAGCAGTTTCCGTGGGGTAGCGGGAGTCCTCAGCTCCTACGAGCAGTACTTC. This gives the protein CASSFRGVAGVLSSYEQYF.

In its sample, this clone was seen once. The gene calls are TRBV9 and TRBJ2-3, with no clear D. Between the trimmed V and J ends, which lost 2 bases and 4 bases, there was a span of 8 bases. In germline, CDR1 is SGDLS, CDR2 YYNGEE. This CDR3 is built from 13 residues. CDR3 sequence (DNA): TGTGCCAGCAGCGTTACCTTATCAGATACGCAGTATTTT. Translating gives CASSVTLSDTQYF.

V is TRBV7-2 and J is TRBJ2-7; TRBD2 agrees at 8 bases. Germline lookup yields CDR1 SGHTA and CDR2 FQGNSA. J was trimmed by 4 bases and V by 3 bases; bases with no gene match: 11. This CDR3 is 16 amino acids long. In DNA form, the CDR3 reads TGTGCCAGCAGCTTGCGTACGGGACTAGAAATATACGAGCAGTACTTC. Translated: CASSLRTGLEIYEQYF.

This rearrangement joins TRBV9 to TRBJ1-2; 11 nucleotides line up with TRBD1. V lost 1 base, J lost 5 bases, and 4 bases stayed unmatched. Per the germline V gene, CDR1 is SGDLS and CDR2 is YYNGEE. The CDR3 is 15 amino acids. CDR3 bases: TGTGCCAGCAGCGTATCCGGGACAGGGGGTTATGGCTACACCTTC. Its translation: CASSVSGTGGYGYTF.

This clone was counted once. Other DNA variants within this sample encode the same CDR3. The chain recombines TRBV19 with TRBJ1-1; D is unresolved. Germline V gene lookup returns CDR1 LNHDA and CDR2 SQIVND (reference sequence). There are 13 residues in the CDR3. Trimming took 1 base from V and 1 from J, leaving 4 bases between them. DNA of the CDR3: TGTGCCAGTAGTATAGGGGGGAACACTGAAGCTTTCTTT. It yields the protein CASSIGGNTEAFF.

In this sample, this clone turned up a few times. V is TRBV29-1 and J is TRBJ1-2, with 7 positions matching TRBD1. The CDR3 sequence is 12 residues long. The germline CDR1 and CDR2 sequences are SQVTM and ANQGSEA. V lost 6 bases and J lost 9; bases outside the gene matches: 10. The CDR3 spells CSVGRDSMSYTF. In nucleotides, the CDR3 is TGCAGCGTGGGAAGGGACAGTATGAGCTACACCTTC. The full variable domain, in which reference TRBV29-1 and TRBJ1-2 provide the parts outside the CDR3, is SAVISQKPSRDICQRGTSLTIQCQVDSQVTMMFWYRQQPGQSLTLIATANQGSEATYESGFVIDKFPISRPNLTFSTLTVSNMSPEDSSIYLCSVGRDSMSYTFGSGTRLTVV.

V gene TRBV6-1 combines with J gene TRBJ2-7; 7 bases map to TRBD1. Germline CDR1 is MNHNS and CDR2 is SASEGT. The CDR3 extends over 13 amino acids. Trimming took 4 bases from V and 5 from J; bases not matched to a gene: 5. The CDR3 nucleotides are TGTGCCAGCAGTGCTGACAGGGTCCACGAGCAGTACTTC. This translates into CASSADRVHEQYF.

This CDR3 reads CASSDPPGQGTSSQYF. As DNA, the CDR3 is TGCGCCAGCAGTGACCCACCGGGACAGGGAACCTCCAGTCAGTACTTC. The J gene is TRBJ2-7, the V gene TRBV10-1; 9 bases fit TRBD1. There are 16 residues in the CDR3. From germline, CDR1 is WNHNN and CDR2 SYGVQD (reference sequence). Unmatched junction bases numbered 16, after V lost 3 bases and J lost 10 bases.

V is TRBV13 and J is TRBJ2-7, with 8 bases aligning to TRBD2. The CDR3 runs 16 residues. With V trimmed by 3 bases and J by 0 bases, 7 bases remained unmatched. The germline V gene encodes CDR1 PRHDT and CDR2 FYEKMQ (reference sequence). In DNA, the CDR3 is TGTGCCAGCAGCTTCGGACTAGCCGAAAGCTCCTACGAGCAGTACTTC. Amino acid sequence: CASSFGLAESSYEQYF.

The table lists this clone with a few counts. The gene calls are TRBV4-1 and TRBJ1-2; TRBD1 is a possible D gene (6 bases). The V gene's germline CDR1 is MGHRA and CDR2 YSYEKL. The CDR3 length is 16 residues. Trimming took off 3 bases at V and 0 bases at J, with 14 bases between the two ends. CDR3 sequence reads: CASSHPTGRANYGYTF. The CDR3 DNA reads TGCGCCAGCAGCCACCCGACAGGAAGGGCTAACTATGGCTACACCTTC.

In this sample, this clone turned up a few times. V gene TRBV7-2 combines with J gene TRBJ1-4, with 8 bases lining up with TRBD1. Germline V lookup: CDR1 SGHTA, CDR2 FQGNSA. The CDR3 sequence is 14 residues long. With V trimmed by 6 bases and J by 9 bases, 9 bases remained unmatched. CDR3 sequence (DNA): TGTGCCAGCAGTACTGACAGGGGATTCCAAAAACTGTTTTTT. Translation: CASSTDRGFQKLFF.

The chain links TRBV10-3 to TRBJ1-4; D is uncertain. The CDR3 extends over 15 amino acids. Looked up from germline, CDR1 is ENHRY and CDR2 is SYGVKD. The ends were cut back, 5 bases at V and 0 bases at J, with 10 bases in the middle. The CDR3 sequence: CAISSDGATNEKLFF. CDR3 bases: TGTGCCATCAGTTCCGACGGTGCAACTAATGAAAAACTGTTTTTT.

This chain uses TRBV11-1 with TRBJ2-1, with D hard to call. Germline V gene lookup returns CDR1 SGHAT and CDR2 FQDESV (reference sequence). The CDR3 totals 15 residues. The V end was cut by 0 bases, the J end by 8 bases, with 14 bases between. The CDR3 here is CASSLAGPTFDEQFF. The CDR3 nucleotides are TGTGCCAGCAGCTTAGCAGGCCCGACCTTCGATGAGCAGTTCTTC. The entire variable domain, with the rest obtained from reference TRBV11-1 and TRBJ2-1, is as follows: EAEVAQSPRYKITEKSQAVAFWCDPISGHATLYWYRQILGQGPELLVQFQDESVVDDSQLPKDRFSAERLKGVDSTLKIQPAELGDSAMYLCASSLAGPTFDEQFFGPGTRLTVL.

This sequence joins TRBV4-1 and TRBJ2-7, with 8 bases aligning to TRBD1. The CDR3 has 15 residues. Germline trimming cut 3 bases from V and 4 bases from J; bases unmatched to any gene: 8. Germline-derived CDR1 and CDR2 are MGHRA and YSYEKL. CDR3 sequence: CASSHQAGGNYEQYF. The CDR3 DNA reads TGCGCCAGCAGCCACCAGGCAGGGGGCAATTACGAGCAGTACTTC.